The rows below give T cell receptor beta chains drawn from one sample of a study of blood T cell repertoires in COVID-19. Only in-frame clones appear in the TCRdb table, and some are missing; sequencing was by immunoSEQ multiplex PCR. This table has approximately 40,000 clones, approximately 89% appearing once. Specimen: peripheral blood. Receptors originate from a man aged 55 to 70 with active or convalescent COVID-19. Both conserved end residues are part of each CDR3. D genes are given only for firm matches. Rows may omit the clone size; those that give it use once, few, many or a size class.

D gene: NA
J gene: TRBJ1-2
clone size: NA
V gene: TRBV6-1
CDR3 DNA: TGTGCCAGCGGTGAGGCCGGGACAATCTATGGCTACACCTTC
CDR3 protein: CASGEAGTIYGYTF

D gene: TRBD2
J gene: TRBJ2-1
clone size: NA
V gene: TRBV11-2
CDR3 DNA: TGTGCCAGCAGCCGGACTGGCGGGAGCGGGCATGAGCAGTTCTTC
CDR3 protein: CASSRTGGSGHEQFF

D gene: NA
J gene: TRBJ1-4
clone size: NA
V gene: TRBV11-3
CDR3 DNA: TGTGCCAGCAGCATGACCATCGGGGAAAAACTGTTTTTT
CDR3 protein: CASSMTIGEKLFF

D gene: NA
J gene: TRBJ1-5
clone size: NA
V gene: TRBV11-2
CDR3 DNA: TGTGCCAGCAGCTTGACTAGTAATAGCAATCAGCCCCAGCATTTT
CDR3 protein: CASSLTSNSNQPQHF

D gene: NA
J gene: TRBJ1-5
clone size: once
V gene: TRBV24-1
CDR3 DNA: TGTGCCACCAGTGATTTGGGGAGTACGCAGCCCCAGCATTTT
CDR3 protein: CATSDLGSTQPQHF

D gene: TRBD2
J gene: TRBJ2-2
clone size: NA
V gene: TRBV5-1
CDR3 DNA: TGCGCCAGCTGTAGCGGGCTGAACACCGGGGAGCTGTTTTTT
CDR3 protein: CASCSGLNTGELFF

D gene: NA
J gene: TRBJ1-5
clone size: NA
V gene: TRBV19
CDR3 DNA: TGTGCCAGTACTAAAGGGGGGGCGCGTCAGCCCCAGCATTTT
CDR3 protein: CASTKGGARQPQHF

D gene: NA
J gene: TRBJ1-2
clone size: NA
V gene: TRBV6-5
CDR3 DNA: TGTGCCAGCAGCCTTAACTATGGCTACACCTTC
CDR3 protein: CASSLNYGYTF

D gene: NA
J gene: TRBJ2-5
clone size: NA
V gene: TRBV9
CDR3 DNA: TGTGCCAGCAGTCCCGGTGCAGGGCAATTAGGCGAGACCCAGTACTTC
CDR3 protein: CASSPGAGQLGETQYF

D gene: TRBD1
J gene: TRBJ2-1
clone size: NA
V gene: TRBV27
CDR3 DNA: TGTGCCAGCAGTCTGAACCGGGACAGGTGGTGGTCCGGCAATGAGCAGTTCTTC
CDR3 protein: CASSLNRDRWWSGNEQFF

D gene: TRBD1
J gene: TRBJ2-5
clone size: NA
V gene: TRBV28
CDR3 DNA: TGTGCCAGCAGATACCTTAGTGCGACAGGGGGTAAGACCCAGTACTTC
CDR3 protein: CASRYLSATGGKTQYF

D gene: NA
J gene: TRBJ2-3
clone size: NA
V gene: TRBV4-1
CDR3 DNA: TGCGCCAGCAGCCAAGAAGCAGCAACAGGGTTTGTAGATACGCAGTATTTT
CDR3 protein: CASSQEAATGFVDTQYF

D gene: NA
J gene: TRBJ2-5
clone size: NA
V gene: TRBV28
CDR3 DNA: TGTGCCAGCACCACTGTCAGGGGAGGGGGGGCCAGGGAGACCCAGTACTTC
CDR3 protein: CASTTVRGGGARETQYF

D gene: NA
J gene: TRBJ1-1
clone size: NA
V gene: TRBV28
CDR3 DNA: TGTGCCAGCAGTTTGGTAGGGAAGGTTGGGAGCACTGAAGCTTTCTTT
CDR3 protein: CASSLVGKVGSTEAFF

D gene: NA
J gene: TRBJ1-6
clone size: many
V gene: TRBV5-5
CDR3 DNA: TGTGCCAGCAGCTACAGGTCGGCGAGTAATTCACCCCTCCACTTT
CDR3 protein: CASSYRSASNSPLHF

D gene: NA
J gene: TRBJ2-1
clone size: NA
V gene: TRBV28
CDR3 DNA: TGTGCCAGCAGTCGCAGGGGCTCCTACAATGAGCAGTTCTTC
CDR3 protein: CASSRRGSYNEQFF

D gene: TRBD1
J gene: TRBJ1-1
clone size: NA
V gene: TRBV7-6
CDR3 DNA: TGTGCCAGCAGCCCGCGACAGGGTGGGAGCACTGAAGCTTTCTTT
CDR3 protein: CASSPRQGGSTEAFF

D gene: NA
J gene: TRBJ2-1
clone size: NA
V gene: TRBV2
CDR3 DNA: TGTGCCAGCAGCCGGAATGAGCAGTTCTTC
CDR3 protein: CASSRNEQFF

D gene: NA
J gene: TRBJ1-2
clone size: NA
V gene: TRBV2
CDR3 DNA: TGTGCCAGCAGTGAACGGGGAGCCCATGGCTACACCTTC
CDR3 protein: CASSERGAHGYTF

D gene: TRBD1
J gene: TRBJ1-4
clone size: NA
V gene: TRBV5-6
CDR3 DNA: TGTGCCAGCAGCTTAGGGGGCGAGCGAAAACTGTTTTTT
CDR3 protein: CASSLGGERKLFF

D gene: TRBD1
J gene: TRBJ1-3
clone size: NA
V gene: TRBV19
CDR3 DNA: TGTGCCAGTAGGGAGGGACAGGTCAACACCATATATTTT
CDR3 protein: CASREGQVNTIYF